The entry below gives a single TCR beta chain sequence along with its context. This sample was taken from a study of shared T cell receptors in the human thymus. Repertoires were generated with immunoSEQ multiplex PCR, while TCRdb's copy carries only in-frame clones and drops some. The sample holds over 350,000 clones, around 93% seen once. The sequence came from a human donor. The sequenced sample consisted of thymocytes.

CDR3 coding DNA: TGTGCCAGCAGCCAAGATCTCCCGACAGGGTTCACTGAAGCTTTCTTT. Translation: CASSQDLPTGFTEAFF. The V gene is TRBV14, the J gene TRBJ1-1, with 7 bases aligning to TRBD1. V was pared by 0 bases and J by 4 bases, with 8 bases of the junction left unmatched. CDR3 size: 16 residues. In germline, CDR1 is SGHDN, CDR2 FVKESK.